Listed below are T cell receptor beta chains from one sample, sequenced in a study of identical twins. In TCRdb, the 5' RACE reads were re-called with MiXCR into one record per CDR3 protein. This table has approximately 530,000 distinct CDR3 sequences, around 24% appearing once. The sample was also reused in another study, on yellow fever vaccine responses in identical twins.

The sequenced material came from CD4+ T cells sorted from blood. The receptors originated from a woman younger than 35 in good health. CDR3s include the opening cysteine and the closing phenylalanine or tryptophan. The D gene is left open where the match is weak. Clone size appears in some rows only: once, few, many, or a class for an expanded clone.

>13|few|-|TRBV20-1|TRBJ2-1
TGCAGTGCGTCCACAAGCTCCTACAATGAGCAGTTCTTC
CSASTSSYNEQFF
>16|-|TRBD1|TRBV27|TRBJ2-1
TGTGCCAGCAGTCCCGAGGGGGCAGGGACCTACAATAAGCAGTTCTTC
CASSPEGAGTYNKQFF
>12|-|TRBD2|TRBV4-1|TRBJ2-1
TGCGCCAGCAGCCAGGCCGGGACTAGTCAGTTCTTC
CASSQAGTSQFF
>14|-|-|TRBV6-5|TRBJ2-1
TGTGCCAGCAGTTCCGCGAGGAGGGGGAATGAGCAGTTCTTC
CASSSARRGNEQFF
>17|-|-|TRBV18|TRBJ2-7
TGTGCCAGCTCACCACTCCTCTCGGGTGGGGGGTCCTACGAGCAGTACTTC
CASSPLLSGGGSYEQYF
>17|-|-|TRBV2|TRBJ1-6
TGTGCCAGCAGTGTCCGGCAGTCACGCTCCTATAATTCACCCCTCCACTTT
CASSVRQSRSYNSPLHF
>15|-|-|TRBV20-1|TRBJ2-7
TGCAGTGCCCCGTGGAGTACAGGCCAAAACTACGAGCAGTACTTC
CSAPWSTGQNYEQYF
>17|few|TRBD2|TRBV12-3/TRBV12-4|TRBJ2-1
TGTGCCAGCAGGACCGGGGGGGGCGGGATAGCTTCTGATGAGCAGTTCTTC
CASRTGGGGIASDEQFF
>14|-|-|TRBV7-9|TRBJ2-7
TGTGCCAGCAACCAGGGCAGCTACTCCTACGAGCAGTACTTC
CASNQGSYSYEQYF
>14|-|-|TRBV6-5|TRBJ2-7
TGTGCCAGCAGTTTCAGGGGGGAATCCTACGAGCAGTACTTC
CASSFRGESYEQYF
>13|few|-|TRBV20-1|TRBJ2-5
TGCAGTGCCCGGCCAAGCAAGCGGGAGACCCAGTACTTC
CSARPSKRETQYF
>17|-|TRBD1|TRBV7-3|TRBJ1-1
TGTGCCAGCAGCTTAATCGCAGGGGGCTCCATGAACACTGAAGCTTTCTTT
CASSLIAGGSMNTEAFF
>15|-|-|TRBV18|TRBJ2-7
TGTGCCAGCTCACCCACCCCCGGGTCTGTCTACGAGCAGTACTTC
CASSPTPGSVYEQYF
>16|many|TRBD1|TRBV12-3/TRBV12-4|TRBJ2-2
TGTGCCAGCAGTTTATGGGGACAGGGAAACACCGGGGAGCTGTTTTTT
CASSLWGQGNTGELFF
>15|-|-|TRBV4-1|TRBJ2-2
TGCGCCAGCAGCCTACCCGGGATAGGATCCGGGGAGCTGTTTTTT
CASSLPGIGSGELFF
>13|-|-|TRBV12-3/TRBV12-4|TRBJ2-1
TGTGCCAGCAGTTTAGAAACAGGGCGTGAGCAGTTCTTC
CASSLETGREQFF
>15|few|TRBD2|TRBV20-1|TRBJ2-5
TGCAGTGCTAGAGACGGGACTAGCTCCCAAGAGACCCAGTACTTC
CSARDGTSSQETQYF
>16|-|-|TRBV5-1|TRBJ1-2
TGCGCCAGCAGCTTGGATGGACGAGATACCGGCTATGGCTACACCTTC
CASSLDGRDTGYGYTF
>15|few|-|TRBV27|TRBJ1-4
TGTGCCAGCAGCCCTGGGGATGCAACTAATGAAAAACTGTTTTTT
CASSPGDATNEKLFF
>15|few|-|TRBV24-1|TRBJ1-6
TGTGCCACCAGTGATGGGACGGTGGATAATTCACCCCTCCACTTT
CATSDGTVDNSPLHF
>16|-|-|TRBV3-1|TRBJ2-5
TGTGCCAGCAGCCAATTTCGACTATCCCGTGGGGAGACCCAGTACTTC
CASSQFRLSRGETQYF
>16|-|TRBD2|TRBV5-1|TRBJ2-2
TGCGCCAGCAGCCCCACGTCGGGGGGAAGCACCGGGGAGCTGTTTTTT
CASSPTSGGSTGELFF